This T cell receptor (beta chain) was found in a study of CD8 T cells in Susac syndrome. In the study overall: The Susac syndrome patients were therapy-naive, on corticosteroids, or on intravenous immunoglobulin alone at blood draw.

In the case of this clonotype: Its antigen is not known.

Random hexamers primed reverse transcription of 0.5 to 1 ug RNA. TCR beta CDR3 was amplified by immunoSEQ covering 54 Vbeta and 13 Jbeta. Each CDR3 protein is one row after TCRdb ran MiXCR on the immunoSEQ multiplex PCR reads. The sample carries 200,000 or so distinct CDR3 sequences, roughly 95% recorded once. The CDR3 has 15 amino acids. V lost 3 bases and J lost 0; bases outside the gene matches: 1. Germline values: CDR1 SGHVS, CDR2 FQNEAQ. High-throughput TCR beta sequencing covered peripheral CD8+ and CD4+ T cells. Study observations and caveats: There was no clonal expansion in the CD4+ T cell repertoires of Susac syndrome.

The sequenced sample was CD4+ T cells from PBMCs. This receptor was taken from a human donor with Susac syndrome. The chain combines TRBV7-8 with TRBJ1-3; 8 nucleotides line up with TRBD1. The CDR3 sequence: CASSFGQGSGNTIYF. The CDR3 nucleotides read TGTGCCAGCAGCTTCGGACAGGGCTCTGGAAACACCATATATTTT.